A selection of T cell receptor beta chains follows, all from one sample in a study of cytomegalovirus exposure and HLA in healthy donors. Data came from immunoSEQ multiplex PCR; TCRdb stores just in-frame clones and leaves some out. The table records fewer than 150,000 clones, roughly nine tenths of them present only once. Sequencing was done on a sample of PBMCs. All receptors derive from a man aged 18-30 years in good health and CMV-seropositive. CDR3s include the opening cysteine and the closing phenylalanine or tryptophan. The D gene is left open where the match is weak. Clone size, where shown, is once, few, many, or a class for clones that have expanded.

v_gene,d_gene,j_gene,abundance,CDR3aa,CDR3nt
TRBV29-1,NA,TRBJ1-1,NA,CSVGAGWGMNTEAFF,TGCAGCGTTGGGGCAGGATGGGGCATGAACACTGAAGCTTTCTTT
TRBV28,TRBD2,TRBJ2-2,NA,CASSSGGNTGELFF,TGTGCCAGCAGTTCGGGGGGGAACACCGGGGAGCTGTTTTTT
TRBV7-2,TRBD2,TRBJ2-7,NA,CASSPPSGGAVYEQYF,TGTGCCAGCAGCCCCCCCAGCGGGGGGGCCGTGTACGAGCAGTACTTC
TRBV6-5,NA,TRBJ2-7,NA,CASSYEAGRPYEQYF,TGTGCCAGCAGTTACGAGGCAGGGAGGCCCTACGAGCAGTACTTC
TRBV5-6,TRBD1,TRBJ2-7,NA,CASSLGLQGQEQYF,TGTGCCAGCAGCTTGGGACTCCAGGGACAGGAGCAGTACTTC
TRBV2,NA,TRBJ2-3,NA,CASATHHRAADTQYF,TGTGCCAGCGCTACCCATCACAGGGCGGCAGATACGCAGTATTTT
TRBV4-3,TRBD1,TRBJ2-5,NA,CASSQRTGTGSSTQYF,TGCGCCAGCAGCCAACGTACCGGGACAGGGAGTTCGACCCAGTACTTC
TRBV9,NA,TRBJ2-7,NA,CASSVEGGFGVYEQYF,TGTGCCAGCAGCGTAGAGGGAGGTTTTGGGGTCTACGAGCAGTACTTC
TRBV5-5,NA,TRBJ2-7,NA,CASSPHRDYEQYF,TGTGCCAGCAGCCCACACAGGGACTACGAGCAGTACTTC
TRBV2,TRBD1,TRBJ1-6,medium-sized,CASSEARTGNSPLHF,TGTGCCAGCAGTGAAGCGAGGACAGGGAATTCACCCCTCCACTTT
TRBV20-1,NA,TRBJ2-1,NA,CSAILREQFF,TGCAGTGCTATTCTAAGAGAGCAGTTCTTC
TRBV9,TRBD2,TRBJ2-7,NA,CASSVVGRGEQYF,TGTGCCAGCAGCGTAGTTGGGAGGGGCGAGCAGTACTTC
TRBV28,NA,TRBJ1-3,NA,CASRRPAAGNTIYF,TGTGCCAGCAGACGACCCGCGGCGGGAAACACCATATATTTT
TRBV4-1,TRBD1,TRBJ1-1,once,CASSLRDSPNTEAFF,TGCGCCAGCAGCCTTCGGGACAGCCCGAACACTGAAGCTTTCTTT
TRBV11-2,NA,TRBJ2-1,NA,CASNRPGVYNEQFF,TGTGCCAGCAACCGACCGGGGGTCTACAATGAGCAGTTCTTC
TRBV5-1,NA,TRBJ2-2,few,CASSPLRGGGELFF,TGCGCCAGCAGCCCCCTCAGGGGTGGCGGGGAGCTGTTTTTT
TRBV19,NA,TRBJ1-5,NA,CASSIDLLRAQHF,TGTGCCAGTAGTATAGATTTGCTCAGGGCCCAGCATTTT
TRBV19,NA,TRBJ2-7,NA,CASSSGGLEQYF,TGTGCCAGTAGTTCCGGGGGGCTCGAGCAGTACTTC
TRBV29-1,NA,TRBJ1-1,NA,CSVSQMNTEAFF,TGCAGCGTTTCACAGATGAACACTGAAGCTTTCTTT
TRBV4-3,TRBD1,TRBJ1-5,NA,CASSQDFGQGAGQPQHF,TGCGCCAGCAGCCAAGATTTTGGACAGGGAGCAGGACAGCCCCAGCATTTT
TRBV2,NA,TRBJ2-6,NA,CASTKEEHLNSGANVLTF,TGTGCCAGCACCAAAGAGGAACACCTAAACTCTGGGGCCAACGTCCTGACTTTC
TRBV4-1,TRBD2,TRBJ2-5,NA,CASSQFAGTSGGQETQYF,TGCGCCAGCAGCCAATTCGCCGGGACTAGCGGGGGACAAGAGACCCAGTACTTC
TRBV18,TRBD1,TRBJ1-3,NA,CASSPRGQISGNTIYF,TGTGCCAGCTCACCACGGGGACAGATCTCTGGAAACACCATATATTTT
TRBV18,NA,TRBJ2-7,NA,CASSPSSYEQYF,TGTGCCAGCTCCCCGAGCTCCTACGAGCAGTACTTC
TRBV5-4,NA,TRBJ2-7,NA,CASSSQGGYEQYF,TGTGCCAGCAGCTCCCAGGGGGGCTACGAGCAGTACTTC
TRBV7-8,TRBD1,TRBJ2-5,NA,CASSPGQGTLKETQYF,TGTGCCAGCAGCCCCGGACAGGGGACCCTAAAAGAGACCCAGTACTTC
TRBV10-1,NA,TRBJ2-1,NA,CASSESRGYNEQFF,TGCGCCAGCAGTGAGTCGCGGGGCTACAATGAGCAGTTCTTC
TRBV25-1,NA,TRBJ1-1,NA,CASSERVGNTEAFF,TGTGCCAGCAGTGAACGGGTCGGGAACACTGAAGCTTTCTTT
TRBV7-6,NA,TRBJ2-3,NA,CASSLLAQGTDTQYF,TGTGCCAGCAGCTTACTAGCGCAGGGCACAGATACGCAGTATTTT
TRBV28,TRBD1,TRBJ2-3,NA,CASILDRGLATQYF,TGTGCCAGCATCCTTGACAGGGGGCTTGCTACGCAGTATTTT
TRBV27,NA,TRBJ1-5,NA,CASSLAGANQPQHF,TGTGCCAGCAGTTTAGCAGGGGCGAATCAGCCCCAGCATTTT
TRBV11-3,TRBD1,TRBJ2-5,NA,CASSATGAETQYF,TGTGCCAGCAGCGCCACAGGGGCAGAGACCCAGTACTTC
TRBV28,NA,TRBJ2-3,NA,CASNSGYGTDTQYF,TGTGCCAGCAACTCGGGTTATGGAACAGATACGCAGTATTTT
TRBV19,TRBD1,TRBJ1-2,NA,CASTTDRAHGYTF,TGTGCCAGTACTACGGACAGGGCCCATGGCTACACCTTC
TRBV7-9,TRBD1,TRBJ1-3,NA,CASSQTGAGNTIYF,TGTGCCAGCAGCCAGACAGGGGCTGGAAACACCATATATTTT
TRBV12-2,NA,TRBJ2-1,NA,CASRPPDRAQQTAQANEQFF,TGTGCAAGTCGCCCCCCTGACAGGGCCCAGCAAACGGCCCAAGCCAATGAGCAGTTCTTC
TRBV19,TRBD1,TRBJ1-5,once,CASSMMGQVFGDQPQHF,TGTGCCAGTAGTATGATGGGACAGGTGTTTGGAGATCAGCCCCAGCATTTT
TRBV6-4,TRBD2,TRBJ2-3,medium-sized,CASSDSGGGGTDTQYF,TGTGCCAGCAGTGACTCTGGCGGGGGTGGCACAGATACGCAGTATTTT
TRBV11-3,NA,TRBJ2-3,NA,CASSSTGSGTQYF,TGTGCCAGCAGCTCCACAGGGTCCGGTACGCAGTATTTT
TRBV7-2,TRBD1,TRBJ1-3,NA,CASSLPSTGVGNTIYF,TGTGCCAGCAGCTTACCCTCGACAGGGGTTGGAAACACCATATATTTT
TRBV6-5,TRBD1,TRBJ1-1,NA,CASSYSTGFEAFF,TGTGCCAGCAGTTACTCGACAGGGTTTGAAGCTTTCTTT
TRBV5-6,TRBD1,TRBJ1-2,NA,CASSLLQGANYGYTF,TGTGCCAGCAGCCTGTTACAGGGGGCAAACTATGGCTACACCTTC
TRBV6-5,TRBD1,TRBJ1-5,NA,CASSTGTGNQPQHF,TGTGCCAGCAGTACCGGGACAGGCAATCAGCCCCAGCATTTT
TRBV7-9,TRBD1,TRBJ1-2,NA,CASSLVTGAENGYTF,TGTGCCAGCAGCTTAGTCACAGGGGCCGAGAATGGCTACACCTTC
TRBV12-5,NA,TRBJ2-1,NA,CASGLAYEQFF,TGTGCTAGTGGTTTGGCTTATGAGCAGTTCTTC
TRBV2,NA,TRBJ1-2,NA,CASSVGAAVYGYTF,TGTGCCAGCAGTGTAGGGGCAGCCGTCTATGGCTACACCTTC
TRBV27,NA,TRBJ2-7,few,CASSLGRDYEQYF,TGTGCCAGCAGTTTAGGTCGGGACTACGAGCAGTACTTC
TRBV5-4,TRBD1,TRBJ2-3,NA,CASSLGTGGRDTQYF,TGTGCCAGCAGTTTAGGGACAGGGGGCAGGGATACGCAGTATTTT
TRBV29-1,NA,TRBJ2-5,NA,CSVEARQPWGETQYF,TGCAGCGTTGAAGCTAGACAGCCCTGGGGAGAGACCCAGTACTTC
TRBV2,NA,TRBJ2-3,many,CASGSSGTQYF,TGTGCCAGCGGGTCCTCGGGTACGCAGTATTTT
TRBV30,NA,TRBJ1-2,few,CAWSVQRAHTF,TGTGCCTGGAGTGTACAGAGGGCTCACACCTTC
TRBV19,TRBD1,TRBJ1-2,NA,CASSPPQGAWGYTF,TGTGCCAGTAGTCCGCCTCAGGGGGCTTGGGGCTACACCTTC
TRBV6-5,TRBD1,TRBJ2-5,few,CASSEDRGVETQYF,TGTGCCAGCAGTGAGGACAGGGGGGTTGAGACCCAGTACTTC
TRBV28,NA,TRBJ1-3,NA,CASSSGARNTIYF,TGTGCCAGCAGTTCAGGCGCGCGAAACACCATATATTTT
TRBV30,NA,TRBJ2-1,NA,CAWATGNEQFF,TGTGCCTGGGCTACAGGCAATGAGCAGTTCTTC